A selection of T cell receptor beta chains follows, all from one sample in a study of cytomegalovirus exposure and HLA in healthy donors. Sequencing was performed with immunoSEQ multiplex PCR; in TCRdb, only in-frame clones are kept and a portion is missing. The sample has fewer than 250,000 clones, roughly 88% seen once. Sequences were obtained from PBMCs. The receptors were gathered from a woman aged 18-35 years in good health and CMV-seronegative. Both conserved end residues are part of each CDR3. Fields, in order: V gene, J gene, CDR3 protein.

V: TRBV12-5
J: TRBJ1-3
CDR3: CASGLVAGQGNTIYF

V: TRBV19
J: TRBJ2-3
CDR3: CASRHTSTDTQYF

V: TRBV13
J: TRBJ2-7
CDR3: CASSSPRQGPYEQYF

V: TRBV19
J: TRBJ1-1
CDR3: CASSIGANTEAFF

V: TRBV9
J: TRBJ2-5
CDR3: CASSVDAGSVTQYF

V: TRBV5-4
J: TRBJ1-3
CDR3: CASSRDRSSGNTIYF

V: TRBV6-5
J: TRBJ2-1
CDR3: CASSSTSGNMNHEQFF

V: TRBV5-4
J: TRBJ1-2
CDR3: CASSLGPGWGNYGYTF

V: TRBV5-4
J: TRBJ1-2
CDR3: CASSPGQELYGYTF

V: TRBV18
J: TRBJ1-1
CDR3: CASSGQENTEAFF

V: TRBV19
J: TRBJ2-7
CDR3: CASSIDRGYEQYF

V: TRBV19
J: TRBJ1-4
CDR3: CASSVAGKEKLFF

V: TRBV25-1
J: TRBJ1-1
CDR3: CASRETGRGGEAFF

V: TRBV2
J: TRBJ2-7
CDR3: CASSERGYGYEQYF

V: TRBV5-4
J: TRBJ1-2
CDR3: CASSLAGGQGAYGYTF

V: TRBV28
J: TRBJ1-2
CDR3: CASSSNGPSWGYTF

V: TRBV10-3
J: TRBJ2-7
CDR3: CAIIGDFYEQYF

V: TRBV27
J: TRBJ1-2
CDR3: CASRLLGTGPYGYTF

V: TRBV19
J: TRBJ2-7
CDR3: CASSMRPTPYEQYF

V: TRBV4-1
J: TRBJ2-2
CDR3: CASSLPGQGASLVTGELFF

V: TRBV29-1
J: TRBJ2-1
CDR3: CSVGGQRGGYNEQFF

V: TRBV18
J: TRBJ2-7
CDR3: CASSPTQGYEQYF

V: TRBV9
J: TRBJ2-7
CDR3: CASSPPRTGVGEQYF

V: TRBV7-4
J: TRBJ1-4
CDR3: CASSLEGQGALWEKLFF

V: TRBV18
J: TRBJ2-7
CDR3: CASSPPLQGEPPYEQYF

V: TRBV5-1
J: TRBJ2-1
CDR3: CASSTGTGVSNEQFF

V: TRBV7-9
J: TRBJ1-2
CDR3: CASSLAGDFNYGYTF

V: TRBV6-5
J: TRBJ2-7
CDR3: CASSYSPQGDEQYF

V: TRBV7-7
J: TRBJ2-2
CDR3: CASSSGLEGGELFF

V: TRBV6-5
J: TRBJ1-5
CDR3: CAVSRGVDQPQHF

V: TRBV11-2
J: TRBJ2-7
CDR3: CASSLGAGTEYEQYF

V: TRBV7-3
J: TRBJ1-1
CDR3: CASSLMGTQNTEAFF

V: TRBV28
J: TRBJ1-5
CDR3: CASSTGTGGSRPQHF

V: TRBV5-1
J: TRBJ2-5
CDR3: CASSLLADGRGETQYF

V: TRBV6-6
J: TRBJ1-2
CDR3: CASSYSGGIYGYTF

V: TRBV7-9
J: TRBJ1-1
CDR3: CASSFPGDTEAFF